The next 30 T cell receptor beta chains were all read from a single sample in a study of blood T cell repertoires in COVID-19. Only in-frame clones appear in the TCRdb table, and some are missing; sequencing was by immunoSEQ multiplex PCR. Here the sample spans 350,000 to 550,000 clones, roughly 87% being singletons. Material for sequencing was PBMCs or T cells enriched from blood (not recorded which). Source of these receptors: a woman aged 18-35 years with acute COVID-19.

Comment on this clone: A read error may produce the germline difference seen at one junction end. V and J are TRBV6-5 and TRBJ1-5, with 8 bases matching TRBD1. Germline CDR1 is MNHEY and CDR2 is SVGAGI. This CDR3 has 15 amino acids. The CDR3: CASSHSGQANQPQHF. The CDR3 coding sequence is TGTGCCAGCAGTCACTCGGGACAGGCAAATCAGCCCCAGCATTTT.

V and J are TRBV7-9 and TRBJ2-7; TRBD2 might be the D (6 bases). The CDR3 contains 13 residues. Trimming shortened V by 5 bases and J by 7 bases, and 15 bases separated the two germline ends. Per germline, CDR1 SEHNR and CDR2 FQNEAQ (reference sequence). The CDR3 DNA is TGTGCCAGCAGCGGACTCCGGGGGACGGAGCAGTACTTC. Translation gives CASSGLRGTEQYF.

This CDR3 reads CASSQGYNYNEQFF. The DNA of the CDR3 is TGTGCCAGTAGTCAGGGGTACAACTACAATGAGCAGTTCTTC. The V gene is TRBV19, the J gene TRBJ2-1; weak D call: TRBD1 (6 bases). Deletions cut 5 bases from V and 3 bases from J, with 11 bases between. CDR3 length: 14 amino acids. Germline V gives CDR1 LNHDA, CDR2 SQIVND (reference sequence).

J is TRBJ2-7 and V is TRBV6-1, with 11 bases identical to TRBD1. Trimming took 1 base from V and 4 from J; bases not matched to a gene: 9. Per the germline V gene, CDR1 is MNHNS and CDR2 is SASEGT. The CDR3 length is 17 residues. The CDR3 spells CASSEVQDRGQPYEQYF. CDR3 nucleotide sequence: TGTGCCAGCAGTGAAGTTCAGGACAGGGGGCAACCTTACGAGCAGTACTTC.

CDR3 sequence (DNA): TGCGCCAGCAGTTATCTTCCTAGCGGCCCCGCGTACAATGAGCAGTTCTTC. It translates to CASSYLPSGPAYNEQFF. V and J are TRBV5-1 and TRBJ2-1, with 7 bases fitting TRBD2. V lost 5 bases to trimming and J lost 4 bases; unmatched junction nucleotides: 15. CDR1 and CDR2 from the germline V gene are SGHRS and YFSETQ. The CDR3 covers 17 residues.

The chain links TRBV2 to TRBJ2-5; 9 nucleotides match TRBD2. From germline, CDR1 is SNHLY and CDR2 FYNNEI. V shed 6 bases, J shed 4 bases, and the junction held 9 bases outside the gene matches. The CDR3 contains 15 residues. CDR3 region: CASRNGRGGRETQYF. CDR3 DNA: TGTGCCAGCAGGAATGGGCGGGGGGGCAGAGAGACCCAGTACTTC. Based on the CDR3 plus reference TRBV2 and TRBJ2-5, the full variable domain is EPEVTQTPSHQVTQMGQEVILRCVPISNHLYFYWYRQILGQKVEFLVSFYNNEISEKSEIFDDQFSVERPDGSNFTLKIRSTKLEDSAMYFCASRNGRGGRETQYFGPGTRLLVL.

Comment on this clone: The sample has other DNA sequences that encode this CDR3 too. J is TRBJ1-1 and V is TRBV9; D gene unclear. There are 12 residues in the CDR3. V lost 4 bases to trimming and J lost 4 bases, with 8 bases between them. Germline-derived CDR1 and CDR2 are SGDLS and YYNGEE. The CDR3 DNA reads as TGTGCCAGCAGCCCTCCAGGCACTGAAGCTTTCTTT. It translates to CASSPPGTEAFF.

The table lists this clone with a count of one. CDR3 amino acids: CASSPSGTAQQYF. The CDR3 bases are TGTGCCAGTAGTCCCTCCGGGACAGCCCAGCAGTACTTC. V and J are TRBV19 and TRBJ2-7, with 7 bases identical to TRBD1. The CDR3 sequence is 13 residues long. Per germline, CDR1 LNHDA and CDR2 SQIVND (reference sequence). V was clipped by 5 bases and J by 8 bases; unmatched bases: 9.

The CDR3 DNA is TGTGCCAGCAGCTCTACAGGGAGAAGACAGCCCCAGCATTTT. This codes for CASSSTGRRQPQHF. The chain links TRBV7-9 to TRBJ1-5, with a weak D call TRBD1 (6 bases). V lost 4 bases and J lost 7, with 14 bases in between. The germline CDR1 and CDR2 sequences are SEHNR and FQNEAQ (reference sequence). The CDR3 sequence is 14 residues long. The whole variable domain, remainder taken from reference TRBV7-9 and TRBJ1-5, is DTGVSQNPRHKITKRGQNVTFRCDPISEHNRLYWYRQTLGQGPEFLTYFQNEAQLEKSRLLSDRFSAERPKGSFSTLEIQRTEQGDSAMYLCASSSTGRRQPQHFGDGTRLSIL.

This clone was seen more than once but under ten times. The DNA of the CDR3 is TGTGCCAGCTCACCGGGACTAGCGGGATCGCAGTTCTTC. This codes for CASSPGLAGSQFF. The chain is built from TRBV18 and TRBJ2-1, with 13 positions matching TRBD2. V was clipped by 3 bases and J by 12 bases; unmatched bases: 2. Germline V gene sequence: CDR1 KGHSH, CDR2 LQKENI. This CDR3 is built from 13 residues.

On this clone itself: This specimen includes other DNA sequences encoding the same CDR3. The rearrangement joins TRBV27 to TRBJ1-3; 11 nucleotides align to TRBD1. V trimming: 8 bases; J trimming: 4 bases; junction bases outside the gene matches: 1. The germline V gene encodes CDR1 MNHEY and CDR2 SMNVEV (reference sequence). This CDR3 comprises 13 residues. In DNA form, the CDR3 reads TGTGCCAGCGGGACAGGGGGGGGAAACACCATATATTTT. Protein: CASGTGGGNTIYF.

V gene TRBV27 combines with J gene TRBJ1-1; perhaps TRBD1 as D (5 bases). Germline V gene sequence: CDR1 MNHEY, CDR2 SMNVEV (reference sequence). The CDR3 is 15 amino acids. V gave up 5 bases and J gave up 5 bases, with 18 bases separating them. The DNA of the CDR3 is TGTGCCAGCAGTGCCTCAGGGTTCGTAGGGACTGAAGCTTTCTTT. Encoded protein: CASSASGFVGTEAFF.

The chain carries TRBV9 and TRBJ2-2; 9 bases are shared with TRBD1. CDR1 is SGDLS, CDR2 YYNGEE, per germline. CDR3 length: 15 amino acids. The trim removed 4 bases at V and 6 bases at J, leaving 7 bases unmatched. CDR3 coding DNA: TGTGCCAGCAGCCCCCGGACAGGGGAGTCCGGGGAGCTGTTTTTT. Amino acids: CASSPRTGESGELFF. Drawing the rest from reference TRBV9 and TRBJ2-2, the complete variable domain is DSGVTQTPKHLITATGQRVTLRCSPRSGDLSVYWYQQSLDQGLQFLIQYYNGEERAKGNILERFSAQQFPDLHSELNLSSLELGDSALYFCASSPRTGESGELFFGEGSRLTVL.

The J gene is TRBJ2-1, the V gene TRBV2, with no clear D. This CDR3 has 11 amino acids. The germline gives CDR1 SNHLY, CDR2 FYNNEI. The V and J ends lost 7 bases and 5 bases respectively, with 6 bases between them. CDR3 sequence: CASKRNNEQFF. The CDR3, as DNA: TGTGCCAGCAAGCGCAACAATGAGCAGTTCTTC.

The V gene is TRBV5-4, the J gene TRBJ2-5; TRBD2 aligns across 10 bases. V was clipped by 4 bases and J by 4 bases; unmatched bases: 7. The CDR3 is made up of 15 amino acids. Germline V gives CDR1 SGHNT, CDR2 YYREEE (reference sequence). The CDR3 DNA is TGTGCCAGCAGCGCACCGGGACTAGCGAGAGAGACCCAGTACTTC. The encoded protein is CASSAPGLARETQYF.

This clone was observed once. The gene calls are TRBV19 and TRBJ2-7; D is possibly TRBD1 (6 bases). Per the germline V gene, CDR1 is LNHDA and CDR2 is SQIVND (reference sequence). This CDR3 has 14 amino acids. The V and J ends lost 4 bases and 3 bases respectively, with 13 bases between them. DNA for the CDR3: TGTGCCAGTAGTAAACAGGGTTTTCTCTACGAGCAGTACTTC. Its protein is CASSKQGFLYEQYF.

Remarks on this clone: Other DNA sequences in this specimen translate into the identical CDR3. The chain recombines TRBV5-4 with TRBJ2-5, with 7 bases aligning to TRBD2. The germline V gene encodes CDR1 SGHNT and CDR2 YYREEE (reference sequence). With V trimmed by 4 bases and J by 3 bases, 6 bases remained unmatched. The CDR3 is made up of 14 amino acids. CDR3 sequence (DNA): TGTGCCAGCAGCCGACTAGCAGGTGAAGAGACCCAGTACTTC. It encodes CASSRLAGEETQYF.

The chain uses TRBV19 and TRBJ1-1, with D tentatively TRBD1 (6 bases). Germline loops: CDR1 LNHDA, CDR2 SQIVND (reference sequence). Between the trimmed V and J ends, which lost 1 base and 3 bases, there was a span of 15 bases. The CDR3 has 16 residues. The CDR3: CASSIGGTGLHTEAFF. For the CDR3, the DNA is TGTGCCAGTAGTATAGGGGGCACAGGGCTGCACACTGAAGCTTTCTTT. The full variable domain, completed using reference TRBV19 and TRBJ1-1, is DGGITQSPKYLFRKEGQNVTLSCEQNLNHDAMYWYRQDPGQGLRLIYYSQIVNDFQKGDIAEGYSVSREKKESFPLTVTSAQKNPTAFYLCASSIGGTGLHTEAFFGQGTRLTVV.

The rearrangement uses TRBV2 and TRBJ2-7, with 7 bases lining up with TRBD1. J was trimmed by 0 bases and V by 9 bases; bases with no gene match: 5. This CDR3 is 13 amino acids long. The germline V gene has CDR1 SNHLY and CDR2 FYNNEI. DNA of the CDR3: TGTGCCAGTCACCGGGACAGCTCCTACGAGCAGTACTTC. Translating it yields CASHRDSSYEQYF.

The CDR3 region has the DNA TGTGCCAGCAGCCCTTTCACTGAAGCTTTCTTT. Translation gives CASSPFTEAFF. The chain is built from TRBV2 and TRBJ1-1; D is unclear. The germline V gene encodes CDR1 SNHLY and CDR2 FYNNEI. V was cut by 6 bases and J by 4 bases, with 6 bases left in between. This CDR3 has 11 amino acids.

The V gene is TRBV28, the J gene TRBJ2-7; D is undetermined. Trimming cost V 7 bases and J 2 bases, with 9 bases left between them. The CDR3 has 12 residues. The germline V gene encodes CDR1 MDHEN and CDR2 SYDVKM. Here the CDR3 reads CASKSQPYEQYF. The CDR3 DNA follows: TGTGCCAGCAAGTCACAGCCCTACGAGCAGTACTTC.

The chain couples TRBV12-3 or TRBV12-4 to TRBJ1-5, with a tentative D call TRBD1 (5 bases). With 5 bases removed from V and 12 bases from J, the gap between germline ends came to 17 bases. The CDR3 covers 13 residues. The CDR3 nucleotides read TGTGCCAGCAGTGCCATCGCGGGGGACGTCCAGCATTTT. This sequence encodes CASSAIAGDVQHF.

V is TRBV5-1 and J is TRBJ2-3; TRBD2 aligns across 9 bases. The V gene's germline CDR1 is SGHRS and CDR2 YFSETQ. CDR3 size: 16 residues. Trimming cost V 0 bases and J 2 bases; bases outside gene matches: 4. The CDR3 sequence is CASSLAAGGHTDTQYF. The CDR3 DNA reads TGCGCCAGCAGCTTGGCCGCGGGAGGGCACACAGATACGCAGTATTTT.

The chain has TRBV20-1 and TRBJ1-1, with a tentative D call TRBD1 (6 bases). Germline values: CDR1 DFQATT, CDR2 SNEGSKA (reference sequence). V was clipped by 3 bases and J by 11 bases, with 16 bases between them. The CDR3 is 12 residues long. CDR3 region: CSASRGGSWAFF. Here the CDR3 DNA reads TGCAGTGCTAGTCGGGGGGGCAGTTGGGCTTTCTTT.

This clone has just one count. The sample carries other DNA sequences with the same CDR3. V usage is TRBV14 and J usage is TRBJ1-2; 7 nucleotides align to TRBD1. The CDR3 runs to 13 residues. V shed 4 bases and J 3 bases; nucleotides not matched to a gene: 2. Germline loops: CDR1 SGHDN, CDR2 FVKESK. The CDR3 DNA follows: TGTGCCAGCAGCCCCGGGACAGACTATGGCTACACCTTC. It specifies CASSPGTDYGYTF.

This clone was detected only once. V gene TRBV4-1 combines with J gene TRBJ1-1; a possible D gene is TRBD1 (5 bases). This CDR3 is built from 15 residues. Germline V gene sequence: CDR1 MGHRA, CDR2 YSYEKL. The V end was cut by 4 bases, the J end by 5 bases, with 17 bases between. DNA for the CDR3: TGCGCCAGCAGCCCTTCAGACAGCCTGGGGACTGAAGCTTTCTTT. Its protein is CASSPSDSLGTEAFF.

The CDR3 nucleotides are TGTGCCAGCGCCGGGACAGGTCTCCAAGAGACCCAGTACTTC. Amino acid sequence: CASAGTGLQETQYF. The chain links TRBV9 to TRBJ2-5; 8 bases map to TRBD1. There are 14 residues in the CDR3. Germline V gene sequence: CDR1 SGDLS, CDR2 YYNGEE. J was trimmed by 1 base and V by 7 bases; bases with no gene match: 6.

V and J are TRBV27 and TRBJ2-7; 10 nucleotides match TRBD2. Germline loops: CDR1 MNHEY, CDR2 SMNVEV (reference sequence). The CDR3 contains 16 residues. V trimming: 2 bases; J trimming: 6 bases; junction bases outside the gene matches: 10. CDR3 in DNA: TGTGCCAGCAGTTTAACCCTAGCGGGAGAAGGGGGCGAGCAGTACTTC. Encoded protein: CASSLTLAGEGGEQYF.

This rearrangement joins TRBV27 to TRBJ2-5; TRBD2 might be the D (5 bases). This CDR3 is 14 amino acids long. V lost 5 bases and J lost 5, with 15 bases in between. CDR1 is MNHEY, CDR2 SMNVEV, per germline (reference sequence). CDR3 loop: CASSPLGEYETQYF. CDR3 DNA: TGTGCCAGCAGTCCCCTCGGGGAGTACGAGACCCAGTACTTC.

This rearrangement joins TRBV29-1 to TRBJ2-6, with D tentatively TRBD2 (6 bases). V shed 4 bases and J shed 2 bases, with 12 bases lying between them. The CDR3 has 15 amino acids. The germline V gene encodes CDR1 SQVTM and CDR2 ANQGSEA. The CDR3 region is CSVGGTGAGANVLTF. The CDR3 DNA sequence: TGCAGCGTTGGGGGGACGGGGGCTGGGGCCAACGTCCTGACTTTC.